A selection of T cell receptor beta chains follows, all from one sample in a study of blood T cells in healthy people across ages. TCRdb independently ran MiXCR on the 5' RACE reads; one entry per CDR3 protein. The sample has over 950,000 distinct CDR3 sequences, approximately 38% seen once. The specimen was blood. The receptors come from a man aged 18 to 35 in good health. Both conserved end residues are part of each CDR3. The order of the fields is J gene, V gene, D gene, clone size, CDR3 DNA, CDR3 protein. D genes are given only for firm matches. Clone size appears in some rows only: once, few, many, or a class for an expanded clone.

TRBJ2-3	TRBV29-1	-	many	TGCAGCGTCGGGGCCACCACAGATACGCAGTATTTT	CSVGATTDTQYF
TRBJ1-2	TRBV5-6	TRBD1	few	TGTGCCAGCAGCCCCGGGACAGGGGGAAGCGGCTACACCTTC	CASSPGTGGSGYTF
TRBJ2-7	TRBV20-1	TRBD1	few	TGCAGTGCTAGAGCCCTTCTAGACAGGGAGTTTTCCTACGAGCAGTACTTC	CSARALLDREFSYEQYF
TRBJ1-2	TRBV4-2	-	-	TGTGCCAGCAGCCGAGACACACAGGAACATAACTATGGCTACACCTTC	CASSRDTQEHNYGYTF
TRBJ2-5	TRBV29-1	TRBD1	-	TGCAGCGTTGAGGCAACCGGGACAGGGGGCCTAAATGAGCAGTACTTC	CSVEATGTGGLNEQYF
TRBJ1-2	TRBV5-1	-	once	TGCGCCAGCAGCTTGGCCGGTTCTGGGGGGGATAGGAATGGCTACACCTTC	CASSLAGSGGDRNGYTF
TRBJ2-7	TRBV28	TRBD1	-	TGTGCCAGCAGTCCCGGCGGACAGGGAATCTACAATGAGCAGTACTTC	CASSPGGQGIYNEQYF
TRBJ2-3	TRBV5-6	TRBD2	many	TGTGCCAGCAGCTTTCCGCGAGCGGGGAGCACGGATACGCAGTATTTT	CASSFPRAGSTDTQYF
TRBJ2-7	TRBV7-2	TRBD1	-	TGTGCCAGCAGCTTAGCCGGGACAGCCGAATTCGAGCAGTACTTC	CASSLAGTAEFEQYF
TRBJ1-2	TRBV7-2	TRBD1	few	TGTGCCAGCAGCTATAGACAGGGGGCGGTTAACTATGGCTACACCTTC	CASSYRQGAVNYGYTF
TRBJ1-2	TRBV4-1	TRBD1	-	TGCGCCAGCAGCCAGCTGGGACAGGGGTTTAACTATGGCTACACCTTC	CASSQLGQGFNYGYTF
TRBJ2-1	TRBV4-1	-	few	TGCGCCAGCAGCCAAGTTTCAACAGGCTACAATGAGCAGTTCTTC	CASSQVSTGYNEQFF
TRBJ2-2	TRBV6-2/TRBV6-3	-	-	TGTGCCAGCAGTCCCACCTTAACAGCTCGAAGGGTCGGGGAGCTGTTTTTT	CASSPTLTARRVGELFF
TRBJ1-1	TRBV25-1	-	few	TGTGCCAGCAGGGTTGGGGCAGGGACGGACACTGAAGCTTTCTTT	CASRVGAGTDTEAFF
TRBJ1-5	TRBV20-1	-	-	TGCAGTGCCCGGCCCAGGAAGGGCAATCAGCCCCAGCATTTT	CSARPRKGNQPQHF
TRBJ2-3	TRBV5-1	-	few	TGCGCCAGCAGCTTGAGCACAGGGCAAGATACGCAGTATTTT	CASSLSTGQDTQYF
TRBJ2-3	TRBV4-3	TRBD2	-	TGCGCCAGCAGCCAAGATTTGGCCCGGGGACTAGCGGGGGGCCGCACAGATACGCAGTATTTT	CASSQDLARGLAGGRTDTQYF
TRBJ2-1	TRBV3-1	TRBD2	-	TGTGCCAGCAGCCTCGTAGCGGGGGTAAGGAATGAGCAGTTCTTC	CASSLVAGVRNEQFF
TRBJ2-2	TRBV7-3	-	few	TGTGCCAGCAGCGTACAGGGAGTAACCGGGGAGCTGTTTTTT	CASSVQGVTGELFF
TRBJ2-5	TRBV28	-	-	TGTGCCAGCAGTCCCAGTACAGGGAAAGAGACCCAGTACTTC	CASSPSTGKETQYF
TRBJ2-7	TRBV5-1	TRBD1	many	TGTGCCAGCAGTCCGGGACAGGGAGCCTACGAGCAGTACTTC	CASSPGQGAYEQYF
TRBJ2-2	TRBV11-1	TRBD1	-	TGTGCCAGCAGCTCCCGGACAGGGAGAAACACCGGGGAGCTGTTTTTT	CASSSRTGRNTGELFF
TRBJ1-2	TRBV14	-	few	TGTGCCAGCAGCCCCCCATGGGGGGCTACTAACTATGGCTACACCTTC	CASSPPWGATNYGYTF
TRBJ1-2	TRBV7-2	-	-	TGTGCCGGCAGCTTAGGTCCAGACACCTATGGCTACACCTTC	CAGSLGPDTYGYTF
TRBJ1-5	TRBV14	-	-	TGTGCCAGCAGCCAATTTTCGGATCAGCCCCAGCATTTT	CASSQFSDQPQHF
TRBJ2-2	TRBV20-1	-	few	TGCAGTGCCCGGTCCGGGGAGCTGTTTTTT	CSARSGELFF
TRBJ2-3	TRBV20-1	-	few	TGCAGTGCTAGCAATGTTATGTGGGGCAGAACCCCCACAGATACGCAGTATTTT	CSASNVMWGRTPTDTQYF
TRBJ2-3	TRBV12-5	-	-	TGTGCTAGTGCCTACCGGGGGGCTGAAGATACGCAGTATTTT	CASAYRGAEDTQYF
TRBJ1-6	TRBV3-1	TRBD1	few	TGTGCCAGCAGCACGACAGGGATTGCTTCACCCCTCCACTTT	CASSTTGIASPLHF
TRBJ1-1	TRBV5-1	-	-	TGCGCCAGCAGCTCCGCCCCAACAGGGACAAACACTGAAGCTTTCTTT	CASSSAPTGTNTEAFF
TRBJ2-1	TRBV2	TRBD2	few	TGTGCCAGCACCCAGACTAGCGGGGAGAACAATGAGCAGTTCTTC	CASTQTSGENNEQFF